These 32 T cell receptor beta chains were sequenced from one sample in a study of identical twins. MiXCR, run by TCRdb on the 5' RACE reads, gives a single entry per CDR3 protein. The table includes about 550,000 distinct CDR3 sequences, 20% to 25% detected once. The sample also formed part of further work on yellow fever vaccine responses in identical twins.

Source material: CD4+ T cells sorted from blood. The receptors come from a woman aged 18 to 35 in good health.

The rearrangement links TRBV4-1 to TRBJ2-3, with 12 bases that match TRBD2. Germline V CDR1 and CDR2: MGHRA, YSYEKL. CDR3 length: 17 amino acids. J was trimmed by 2 bases and V by 0 bases; bases with no gene match: 3. DNA for the CDR3: TGCGCCAGCAGCCAAGAACGACTAGCGGGAGTCACAGATACGCAGTATTTT. Amino acids: CASSQERLAGVTDTQYF.

This clonotype was detected a few times. This chain uses TRBV2 with TRBJ2-2; possible D gene TRBD1, 6 bases. Germline CDR1 is SNHLY and CDR2 is FYNNEI. V was cut by 7 bases and J by 1 base, with 10 bases left in between. CDR3 length equals 14 residues. CDR3 amino acids: CASKRQENTGELFF. CDR3 nucleotide sequence: TGTGCCAGCAAGAGACAGGAGAACACCGGGGAGCTGTTTTTT. Full variable domain (remainder filled in from reference TRBV2 and TRBJ2-2): EPEVTQTPSHQVTQMGQEVILRCVPISNHLYFYWYRQILGQKVEFLVSFYNNEISEKSEIFDDQFSVERPDGSNFTLKIRSTKLEDSAMYFCASKRQENTGELFFGEGSRLTVL.

The rearrangement joins TRBV28 to TRBJ2-7; 10 bases are a match to TRBD1. J was trimmed by 1 base and V by 8 bases; bases with no gene match: 5. This CDR3 has 14 residues. CDR1 and CDR2 (germline): MDHEN, SYDVKM. The CDR3 DNA reads as TGTGCCAGCGGCAGACAGGGGGCATCCTACGAGCAGTACTTC. Amino acids: CASGRQGASYEQYF.

This chain uses TRBV24-1 with TRBJ2-2, with 7 bases lining up with TRBD1. The CDR3 has 17 amino acids. Looked up from germline, CDR1 is KGHDR and CDR2 is SFDVKD. V gave up 5 bases and J gave up 0 bases; unmatched junction bases: 8. CDR3 residues: CATSGGQSPANTGELFF. CDR3 in DNA: TGTGCCACCAGTGGGGGACAGTCCCCCGCGAACACCGGGGAGCTGTTTTTT.

This rearrangement joins TRBV20-1 to TRBJ1-2; D ambiguous. Germline V gene lookup returns CDR1 DFQATT and CDR2 SNEGSKA (reference sequence). There are 12 residues in the CDR3. Trimming removed 3 bases at V and 4 bases at J, with 9 bases between. The CDR3 nucleotides are TGCAGTGCTAGGATAAGCAGCTATGGCTACACCTTC. As protein: CSARISSYGYTF.

The chain carries TRBV24-1 and TRBJ2-1; D gene unclear. Germline CDR1 KGHDR, CDR2 SFDVKD. The V gene lost 9 bases and the J gene lost 7 bases, with 3 bases spanning the gap. The CDR3 has 9 amino acids. The CDR3 region is CATPNEQFF. The CDR3 nucleotides read TGTGCCACCCCGAATGAGCAGTTCTTC.

The V call is TRBV3-1, the J call TRBJ2-3; 8 nucleotides agree with TRBD2. Losses at the gene ends were 3 bases for V and 1 base for J; bases not matched to a gene: 6. The CDR3 totals 16 residues. The germline gives CDR1 LGHDT, CDR2 YNNKEL (reference sequence). CDR3 region: CASSHLAGGGTDTQYF. The CDR3 nucleotides are TGTGCCAGCAGCCATCTCGCGGGAGGAGGCACAGATACGCAGTATTTT.

The rearrangement uses TRBV14 and TRBJ2-5, with D maybe TRBD1 (5 bases). V lost 4 bases and J lost 3, with 18 bases in between. Germline V gene data show CDR1 as SGHDN and CDR2 as FVKESK. The CDR3 consists of 16 residues. DNA for the CDR3: TGTGCCAGCAGCCCCTGGGCAGGGCCCTTGGAAGAGACCCAGTACTTC. This sequence encodes CASSPWAGPLEETQYF.

The chain has TRBV29-1 and TRBJ2-2; TRBD1 aligns across 11 bases. The junction had 5 bases not matched to a gene; V was cut back by 7 bases and J by 4 bases. The CDR3 has 14 residues. CDR1 SQVTM and CDR2 ANQGSEA come from the germline V gene. The CDR3 loop is CSGRTGGTTGELFF. The DNA of the CDR3 is TGCAGCGGAAGGACAGGGGGCACCACCGGGGAGCTGTTTTTT.

V and J are TRBV5-1 and TRBJ1-2; D is possibly TRBD1 (6 bases). The CDR3 is 17 amino acids. The V and J ends lost 5 bases and 1 base respectively, with 21 bases between them. CDR1 is SGHRS, CDR2 YFSETQ, per germline. The CDR3: CASRDSISTSFNYGYTF. CDR3 nucleotides: TGCGCCAGCAGGGACAGCATCTCGACTTCGTTTAACTATGGCTACACCTTC.

The genes are TRBV27 and TRBJ2-7; 7 nucleotides align to TRBD2. With 4 bases clipped from V and 1 base from J, the junction kept 7 bases outside the gene matches. The CDR3 totals 15 residues. Germline V CDR1 and CDR2: MNHEY, SMNVEV (reference sequence). The CDR3 sequence: CASSSLRDYSYEQYV. CDR3 sequence (DNA): TGTGCCAGCAGTTCCCTCCGGGACTATTCCTACGAGCAGTACGTC.

This clonotype was counted many times. The chain joins TRBV10-2 to TRBJ1-1; a possible D gene is TRBD1 (6 bases). The V and J ends lost 3 bases and 1 base respectively, with 15 bases between them. Germline V gene sequence: CDR1 WSHSY, CDR2 SAAADI. CDR3 length: 16 residues. The CDR3 DNA follows: TGCGCCAGCAGTGAACCTCAGGGACACACGAACACTGAAGCTTTCTTT. Encoded protein: CASSEPQGHTNTEAFF.

The chain carries TRBV4-1 and TRBJ2-7; TRBD2 might be the D (6 bases). Germline values: CDR1 MGHRA, CDR2 YSYEKL. V shed 1 base and J shed 0 bases, with 16 bases lying between them. The CDR3 runs 17 residues. The CDR3 region has the DNA TGCGCCAGCAGCCAAGGCGGGGAGAGGACGTACTCCTACGAGCAGTACGTC. This translates into CASSQGGERTYSYEQYV.

V gene TRBV27 combines with J gene TRBJ2-2; D gene ambiguous. Trimming shortened V by 4 bases and J by 0 bases, and 9 bases separated the two germline ends. This CDR3 region has 15 residues. Germline assignment: CDR1 MNHEY and CDR2 SMNVEV (reference sequence). CDR3 nucleotides: TGTGCCAGCAGTTACGGTGCTACGAACACCGGGGAGCTGTTTTTT. Residues: CASSYGATNTGELFF.

V is TRBV6-1 and J is TRBJ2-7; a possible D gene is TRBD2 (5 bases). CDR3 size: 13 residues. V lost 6 bases and J 3 bases, leaving 12 bases between the germline ends. Germline CDR1 reads MNHNS; CDR2 reads SASEGT. DNA for the CDR3: TGTGCCAGCAGCCCCACCGGGATCTACGAGCAGTACGTC. Translated: CASSPTGIYEQYV.

The chain joins TRBV20-1 to TRBJ2-5; D remains unclear. Germline V gene data show CDR1 as DFQATT and CDR2 as SNEGSKA (reference sequence). This CDR3 has 11 residues. V shed 2 bases and J shed 5 bases, with 6 bases lying between them. The CDR3 DNA sequence: TGCAGTGCTAGATTAGACGAGACCCAGTACTTC. It encodes CSARLDETQYF.

This clonotype occurred a few times. The rearrangement joins TRBV24-1 to TRBJ2-7; 11 bases are a match to TRBD1. V shed 3 bases, J shed 3 bases, and the junction held 3 bases outside the gene matches. Looked up from germline, CDR1 is KGHDR and CDR2 is SFDVKD. The CDR3 is 15 residues long. The CDR3, as DNA: TGTGCCACCAGTGATCCGGGACAGGGGGTCTACGAGCAGTACGTC. Its protein product is CATSDPGQGVYEQYV.

The J gene is TRBJ1-4, the V gene TRBV12-3 or TRBV12-4; possibly TRBD1 for D (5 bases). V was shortened by 1 base and J by 3 bases, with 9 bases between the two germline ends. The CDR3 has 15 amino acids. This chain's CDR3 is CASSLVGAANEKLFF. CDR3 nucleotides: TGTGCCAGCAGTTTAGTAGGGGCGGCTAATGAAAAACTGTTTTTT.

As concerns this clonotype: The junction departs from the called germline gene at one end, perhaps through a read error. The V gene is TRBV4-1, the J gene TRBJ1-4; TRBD1 matches at 8 bases. CDR3 length equals 17 residues. Per germline, CDR1 MGHRA and CDR2 YSYEKL. CDR3 in amino acids: CASSPSGQGMTNEKLFF. CDR3 coding DNA: TGCGCCAGCAGCCCCTCTGGACAGGGAATGACTAATGAAAAACTGTTTTTC.

The chain joins TRBV5-1 to TRBJ2-6, with D perhaps matching TRBD1 (6 bases). From germline, CDR1 is SGHRS and CDR2 YFSETQ. The CDR3 extends over 15 amino acids. Trimming stripped 3 bases from V and 4 bases from J, with 11 bases between. The CDR3 region has the DNA TGCGCCAGCAGCTCTCACCAGGGGGGGGCCAACGTCCTGACTTTC. It specifies CASSSHQGGANVLTF.

The genes are TRBV7-2 and TRBJ1-5; 7 bases are a match to TRBD1. CDR1 and CDR2 from the germline V gene are SGHTA and FQGNSA. There are 13 residues in the CDR3. V was pared by 5 bases and J by 6 bases, with 4 bases of the junction left unmatched. The CDR3 nucleotides read TGTGCCAGCAGCCGGGGACAGACTCAGCCCCAGCATTTT. Its protein product is CASSRGQTQPQHF.

In its sample, this clonotype was seen a few times. The CDR3: CASSPTSGGNEQFF. In nucleotides, the CDR3 is TGTGCCAGCAGCCCGACTAGCGGGGGCAATGAGCAGTTCTTC. V usage is TRBV6-1 and J usage is TRBJ2-1; the match to TRBD2 covers 12 bases. The junction had 3 bases not matched to a gene; V was cut back by 6 bases and J by 6 bases. The CDR3 contains 14 residues. Germline V gene lookup returns CDR1 MNHNS and CDR2 SASEGT.

This clonotype was picked up a small number of times. One junction end does not reproduce the germline sequence, and a read error may be involved. The genes are TRBV29-1 and TRBJ2-2, with 7 nucleotides matching TRBD1. The CDR3 is made up of 14 amino acids. The V gene's germline CDR1 is SQVTM and CDR2 ANQGSEA. The CDR3 spells CSVGGQTNTRELFF. CDR3 nucleotide sequence: TGCAGCGTTGGGGGACAGACGAACACCAGGGAGCTGTTTTTT.

V usage is TRBV12-5 and J usage is TRBJ2-7; 8 bases map to TRBD2. Germline CDR1 is LGHNT and CDR2 is FRNRAP. The CDR3 is 14 residues long. V was clipped by 6 bases and J by 4 bases; unmatched bases: 8. CDR3 in amino acids: CASGPSGSFYEQYF. The CDR3 region has the DNA TGTGCTAGTGGCCCAAGCGGGAGTTTTTACGAGCAGTACTTC.

This clonotype occurred a few times. The V gene is TRBV6-1, the J gene TRBJ2-5, with D perhaps matching TRBD2 (7 bases). This CDR3 is built from 13 residues. Trimming removed 9 bases at V and 2 bases at J, with 13 bases between. Germline V CDR1 and CDR2: MNHNS, SASEGT. CDR3 nucleotide sequence: TGTGCCAGGGGAGGGGGGGGGCAAGAGACCCAGTACTTC. It encodes CARGGGGQETQYF.

The table lists this clonotype with a few counts. The chain employs TRBV7-2 and TRBJ2-3; 8 nucleotides agree with TRBD2. Germline V gene data show CDR1 as SGHTA and CDR2 as FQGNSA. The CDR3 contains 16 residues. V trimming: 1 base; J trimming: 5 bases; junction bases outside the gene matches: 8. The CDR3 nucleotides read TGTGCCAGCAGCTTAGTTGGCGGGGGGCCCCGAGATACGCAGTATTTT. It specifies CASSLVGGGPRDTQYF.

This clonotype has a handful of counts. This chain connects TRBV24-1 to TRBJ1-1, with TRBD1 matching 7 bases. Germline trimming cut 2 bases from V and 8 bases from J; bases unmatched to any gene: 7. The CDR3 is 14 amino acids. CDR1 is KGHDR and CDR2 is SFDVKD in the germline V gene. The chain's CDR3 is CATSDSTRDREAFF. In DNA, the CDR3 is TGTGCCACCAGTGATTCCACTAGGGACAGAGAAGCTTTCTTT.

The J gene is TRBJ2-1, the V gene TRBV20-1, with D possibly being TRBD2 (5 bases). Germline assignment: CDR1 DFQATT and CDR2 SNEGSKA (reference sequence). Trimming pared 5 bases from V and 2 bases from J, leaving 13 bases between. CDR3 length: 14 amino acids. DNA for the CDR3: TGCAGTGCTTCCTTCCAGCGGACCTACAATGAGCAGTTCTTC. It translates to CSASFQRTYNEQFF.

The CDR3 DNA follows: TGTGCCAGCAGTTTACCCGGCCCAGATACGCAGTATTTT. Amino acids: CASSLPGPDTQYF. V gene TRBV12-3 or TRBV12-4 combines with J gene TRBJ2-3; D gene ambiguous. The CDR3 loop spans 13 amino acids. Trimming stripped 2 bases from V and 4 bases from J, with 7 bases between.

The chain joins TRBV28 to TRBJ1-3, with D perhaps TRBD1 (6 bases). The ends were cut back, 3 bases at V and 0 bases at J, with 9 bases in the middle. Germline-derived CDR1 and CDR2 are MDHEN and SYDVKM. This CDR3 is 15 amino acids long. CDR3 DNA: TGTGCCAGCAGTTTGATCAGGGGCTCTGGAAACACCATATATTTT. This sequence encodes CASSLIRGSGNTIYF.

CDR3 protein: CATERNEQFF. The DNA of the CDR3 is TGTGCCACCGAAAGAAATGAGCAGTTCTTC. The V gene is TRBV7-9, the J gene TRBJ2-1; D gene unclear. The CDR3 extends over 10 amino acids. Trimming cost V 10 bases and J 7 bases, with 8 bases left between them. The germline CDR1 and CDR2 sequences are SEHNR and FQNEAQ (reference sequence).

The V and J genes are TRBV3-1 and TRBJ2-2, with a tentative D call TRBD1 (6 bases). The V end was cut by 8 bases, the J end by 6 bases, with 13 bases between. Per germline, CDR1 LGHDT and CDR2 YNNKEL (reference sequence). This CDR3 contains 13 residues. The chain's CDR3 is CASWPGASGELFF. The CDR3 region has the DNA TGTGCCAGCTGGCCAGGGGCATCCGGGGAGCTGTTTTTT.